These 32 T cell receptor beta chains share one sample of origin, sequenced in a study of spatial heterogeneity in lung cancer. Via MiXCR, TCRdb re-called the 5' RACE reads, giving one row per CDR3 protein. The sample shows about 5,000 distinct CDR3 sequences, approximately 4% of them seen only once. This sample's time point: sample taken at primary tumor resection. This specimen consisted of normal lung tissue next to the tumor, obtained at surgery. These receptors all stem from a male donor with early-stage non-small cell lung cancer.

This clonotype is medium-sized by share. V and J are TRBV28 and TRBJ1-1, with a possible D match to TRBD1 (6 bases). The ends were cut back, 4 bases at V and 7 bases at J, with 10 bases in the middle. CDR1 is MDHEN, CDR2 SYDVKM, per germline. The CDR3 length is 12 residues. CDR3 sequence: CASSSGTFEAFF. In DNA, the CDR3 is TGTGCCAGCAGTTCCGGGACATTTGAAGCTTTCTTT.

This clonotype was detected ten times or more. This chain uses TRBV4-1 with TRBJ2-3; no reliable D call. The CDR3 covers 15 residues. The V end was cut by 0 bases, the J end by 2 bases, with 9 bases between. CDR1 and CDR2 (germline): MGHRA, YSYEKL. The CDR3 sequence is CASSQEGQTTDTQYF. As DNA, the CDR3 is TGCGCCAGCAGCCAAGAAGGGCAGACCACAGATACGCAGTATTTT.

Ten or more counts support this clonotype. This chain uses TRBV29-1 with TRBJ1-2, with D hard to call. CDR1 is SQVTM, CDR2 ANQGSEA, per germline. CDR3 length equals 15 residues. Trimming left V 4 bases short and J 0 bases short, with 15 bases between. For the CDR3, the DNA is TGCAGCGTTGTACCAGGTCAGCTGACTAACTATGGCTACACCTTC. The encoded protein is CSVVPGQLTNYGYTF. The full variable domain, rest sourced from reference TRBV29-1 and TRBJ1-2, is SAVISQKPSRDICQRGTSLTIQCQVDSQVTMMFWYRQQPGQSLTLIATANQGSEATYESGFVIDKFPISRPNLTFSTLTVSNMSPEDSSIYLCSVVPGQLTNYGYTFGSGTRLTVV.

This clonotype is medium-sized within its sample. The J gene is TRBJ2-3, the V gene TRBV6-1, with 7 bases lining up with TRBD1. CDR3 size: 14 residues. Trimming removed 6 bases from V and 4 bases from J; junction bases left unmatched: 7. The V gene's germline CDR1 is MNHNS and CDR2 SASEGT. The CDR3 bases are TGTGCCAGCAGCCCAACAGGGGTAGCAGATACGCAGTATTTT. It yields the protein CASSPTGVADTQYF.

This clonotype has at least ten counts. The gene calls are TRBV6-4 and TRBJ1-3; no firm D call. Germline V CDR1 and CDR2: MRHNA, SNTAGT. Trimming pared 7 bases from V and 1 base from J, leaving 14 bases between. This CDR3 has 15 residues. CDR3 coding DNA: TGTGCCAGCATGGAACCCACGAAGTCTGGAAACACCATATATTTT. Its protein product is CASMEPTKSGNTIYF.

This clonotype came up many times. The rearrangement links TRBV29-1 to TRBJ2-1, with D possibly TRBD2 on 5 matching bases. There are 12 residues in the CDR3. The V gene's germline CDR1 is SQVTM and CDR2 ANQGSEA. Trimming took 4 bases from V and 9 from J, leaving 13 bases between them. CDR3 residues: CSVGGSSGEQFF. In DNA form, the CDR3 reads TGCAGCGTTGGGGGTAGCAGCGGTGAGCAGTTCTTC.

By share, this clonotype counts as medium-sized (0.01 to 0.1%). V and J are TRBV7-2 and TRBJ1-1; 11 bases are shared with TRBD1. The germline gives CDR1 SGHTA, CDR2 FQGNSA. The CDR3 has 18 amino acids. The J segment lost 3 bases and the V segment lost 3 bases, leaving 12 bases of the junction unmatched. The CDR3 sequence: CASSLEPRTGGLDTEAFF. In DNA, the CDR3 is TGTGCCAGCAGCTTGGAACCACGGACAGGGGGCCTGGACACTGAAGCTTTCTTT.

This clonotype was seen repeatedly, ten times or more. This chain joins TRBV2 and TRBJ2-1, with 7 bases lining up with TRBD2. J gave up 8 bases and V 8 bases, and 12 bases lay outside the gene matches. The length of the CDR3 is 14 residues. Germline loops: CDR1 SNHLY, CDR2 FYNNEI. As DNA, the CDR3 is TGTGCCAGCGAGCTAGCGGCCGTGAGGGATGAGCAGTTCTTC. Amino acid sequence: CASELAAVRDEQFF.

By its share, this clonotype is medium-sized (0.01 to 0.1%). It may be a read error: a sequence one base away is much more abundant. The gene calls are TRBV5-5 and TRBJ1-1; D unresolved. This CDR3 comprises 13 residues. CDR1 and CDR2 (germline): SGHKS, YYEKEE (reference sequence). Deletions cut 7 bases from V and 1 base from J, with 11 bases between. CDR3 sequence (DNA): TGTGCCAGCCTTGCTGATCGGAACACTGAAGCTTTCTTT. Amino acid sequence: CASLADRNTEAFF.

Ten or more counts support this clonotype. This chain links TRBV19 with TRBJ2-1; D unclear. Deletions cut 4 bases from V and 2 bases from J, with 12 bases between. Germline CDR1 and CDR2: LNHDA and SQIVND (reference sequence). CDR3 length equals 15 residues. CDR3 DNA: TGTGCCAGTAGTACCGCCGACCTTCCCTACAATGAGCAGTTCTTC. Its translation is CASSTADLPYNEQFF.

By share, this clonotype counts as medium-sized. The genes are TRBV9 and TRBJ2-3; D not certain. The length of the CDR3 is 14 residues. Germline V lookup: CDR1 SGDLS, CDR2 YYNGEE. Trimming shortened V by 4 bases and J by 1 base, and 10 bases separated the two germline ends. In DNA form, the CDR3 reads TGTGCCAGCAGCCCTGACAAACGCACAGATACGCAGTATTTT. Translated, it gives CASSPDKRTDTQYF.

By its share, this clonotype is medium-sized (0.01 to 0.1%). This chain joins TRBV20-1 and TRBJ2-3; D remains ambiguous. V lost 3 bases, J lost 7 bases, and 8 bases lay in between. Germline V CDR1 and CDR2: DFQATT, SNEGSKA (reference sequence). The CDR3 covers 11 residues. The CDR3 DNA reads TGCAGTGCTAGTTACTTAAATACGCAGTATTTT. This codes for CSASYLNTQYF.

This clonotype is medium-sized (0.01 to 0.1%) within its sample. The chain uses TRBV20-1 and TRBJ2-3, with 14 bases lining up with TRBD2. The germline V gene encodes CDR1 DFQATT and CDR2 SNEGSKA (reference sequence). The CDR3 contains 19 residues. Trimming took 0 bases from V and 0 from J; bases not matched to a gene: 8. CDR3 sequence (DNA): TGCAGTGCTAGAGACAGAATGACTAGCGGGAGGGGCAGCACAGATACGCAGTATTTT. Translating gives CSARDRMTSGRGSTDTQYF.

This clonotype is labeled medium-sized (0.01 to 0.1%). The V call is TRBV5-1, the J call TRBJ2-3; no reliable D call. The germline V and J ends were trimmed by 3 bases and 2 bases, with 7 bases remaining between them. The V gene's germline CDR1 is SGHRS and CDR2 YFSETQ. The CDR3 is 13 residues long. The CDR3 reads CASSSWDTDTQYF. In DNA, the CDR3 is TGCGCCAGCAGCTCCTGGGACACAGATACGCAGTATTTT. The entire variable domain, with the rest obtained from reference TRBV5-1 and TRBJ2-3, is as follows: KAGVTQTPRYLIKTRGQQVTLSCSPISGHRSVSWYQQTPGQGLQFLFEYFSETQRNKGNFPGRFSGRQFSNSRSEMNVSTLELGDSALYLCASSSWDTDTQYFGPGTRLTVL.

This clonotype is deemed medium-sized. V and J are TRBV27 and TRBJ2-2; D might be TRBD1 or TRBD2, each matching 5 bases. The length of the CDR3 is 12 residues. Germline V gene data show CDR1 as MNHEY and CDR2 as SMNVEV (reference sequence). Trimming removed 7 bases from V and 4 bases from J, with 7 bases in between. The CDR3 coding sequence is TGTGCCAGCATGAGGGGCACCGGGGAGCTGTTTTTT. It specifies CASMRGTGELFF.

Regarding this clonotype: A much larger clone differs by one base, so this may be a read error. This chain connects TRBV4-1 to TRBJ2-7; 9 bases agree with TRBD2. CDR1 is MGHRA, CDR2 YSYEKL, per germline. The CDR3 has 16 amino acids. V lost 2 bases and J lost 5; bases outside the gene matches: 10. The CDR3 region is CASSQRGAGGSDEQYF. The CDR3 coding sequence is TGCGCCAGCAGCCAAAGGGGGGCGGGAGGGTCCGACGAGCAGTACTTC.

This clonotype is labeled as medium-sized (0.01 to 0.1%). The rearrangement joins TRBV19 to TRBJ2-7; D not resolved. With 1 base removed from V and 3 bases from J, the gap between germline ends came to 10 bases. This CDR3 comprises 14 residues. Germline V gives CDR1 LNHDA, CDR2 SQIVND (reference sequence). CDR3 loop: CASSIVGKNYEQYF. In DNA form, the CDR3 reads TGTGCCAGTAGTATAGTGGGTAAGAACTACGAGCAGTACTTC.

This clonotype is medium-sized in the sample. The chain links TRBV4-1 to TRBJ1-5; the match to TRBD1 covers 9 bases. The germline V gene has CDR1 MGHRA and CDR2 YSYEKL. CDR3 length equals 16 residues. The junction had 9 bases not matched to a gene; V was cut back by 0 bases and J by 9 bases. As DNA, the CDR3 is TGCGCCAGCAGCCAAGATTGGGGACAGGGACCTGGGCCCCAGCATTTT. It is translated as CASSQDWGQGPGPQHF.

This clonotype was seen a few times. The V gene is TRBV7-9, the J gene TRBJ2-5; maybe TRBD1 (7 bases). This CDR3 has 15 residues. The germline V and J ends were trimmed by 5 bases and 2 bases, with 15 bases remaining between them. Germline lookup yields CDR1 SEHNR and CDR2 FQNEAQ (reference sequence). This CDR3 reads CASSPPQGGQETQYF. The DNA for the CDR3 is TGTGCCAGCAGCCCCCCCCAGGGGGGTCAAGAGACCCAGTACTTC. Full variable domain (rest looked up from reference TRBV7-9 and TRBJ2-5): DTGVSQNPRHKITKRGQNVTFRCDPISEHNRLYWYRQTLGQGPEFLTYFQNEAQLEKSRLLSDRFSAERPKGSFSTLEIQRTEQGDSAMYLCASSPPQGGQETQYFGPGTRLLVL.

This clonotype was counted a few times. The chain is built from TRBV7-2 and TRBJ2-2, with D unresolved. The CDR3 covers 13 residues. V lost 6 bases and J 8 bases, leaving 13 bases between the germline ends. Germline V gene sequence: CDR1 SGHTA, CDR2 FQGNSA. CDR3 nucleotide sequence: TGTGCCAGCAGTCGGAGAACGGAGGGGGAGCTGTTTTTT. Translating it yields CASSRRTEGELFF.

In this sample, this clonotype turned up many times. The chain recombines TRBV12-3 or TRBV12-4 with TRBJ2-7; the match to TRBD1 covers 8 bases. V gave up 6 bases and J gave up 0 bases; unmatched junction bases: 7. The CDR3 consists of 15 residues. CDR3 coding DNA: TGTGCCAGCAGCCCTGACAGGGGCGCCTCCTACGAGCAGTACTTC. It translates to CASSPDRGASYEQYF.

By sample share, this clonotype is medium-sized. This chain connects TRBV3-1 to TRBJ1-1; D is possibly TRBD1 (6 bases). V shed 7 bases and J shed 6 bases, with 9 bases lying between them. The CDR3 is 11 amino acids. The germline V gene has CDR1 LGHDT and CDR2 YNNKEL (reference sequence). CDR3: CASNQGPEAFF. Written as DNA, the CDR3 is TGTGCCAGCAACCAGGGGCCTGAAGCTTTCTTT.

By its share, this clonotype is medium-sized. The gene calls are TRBV4-1 and TRBJ1-1; no clear D gene. The CDR3 contains 14 residues. Germline V gene data show CDR1 as MGHRA and CDR2 as YSYEKL. Trimming took 0 bases from V and 4 from J, leaving 9 bases between them. In DNA, the CDR3 is TGCGCCAGCAGCCAAGAGCGGGGAGGCACTGAAGCTTTCTTT. Residues: CASSQERGGTEAFF.

This clonotype was observed many times. CDR3 DNA sequence: TGCAGTGCTAGCAGGACCCACGAGCAGTACTTC. This gives the protein CSASRTHEQYF. This chain links TRBV20-1 with TRBJ2-7; D gene unclear. The CDR3 is 11 residues long. Germline values: CDR1 DFQATT, CDR2 SNEGSKA (reference sequence). The V and J ends lost 3 bases and 5 bases respectively, with 8 bases between them.

This clonotype was detected many times. V usage is TRBV5-1 and J usage is TRBJ2-1, with a possible D match to TRBD2 (5 bases). Trimming cost V 4 bases and J 1 base, with 15 bases left between them. The CDR3 has 16 residues. Germline V gene lookup returns CDR1 SGHRS and CDR2 YFSETQ. This CDR3 is CASSPEAAASYNEQFF. The DNA of the CDR3 is TGCGCCAGCAGCCCGGAGGCGGCAGCTTCCTACAATGAGCAGTTCTTC.

By sample share, this clonotype is medium-sized. The chain combines TRBV7-9 with TRBJ2-7; D gene unclear. V was shortened by 3 bases and J by 6 bases, with 12 bases between the two germline ends. The CDR3 contains 13 residues. From germline, CDR1 is SEHNR and CDR2 FQNEAQ (reference sequence). CDR3: CASSFPTEPEQYF. As DNA, the CDR3 is TGTGCCAGCAGCTTTCCGACGGAGCCCGAGCAGTACTTC.

This clonotype was observed at least ten times. V and J are TRBV11-2 and TRBJ2-6; D is unclear. V gave up 3 bases and J gave up 3 bases, with 3 bases separating them. This CDR3 spans 13 amino acids. Germline assignment: CDR1 SGHAT and CDR2 FQNNGV. DNA of the CDR3: TGTGCCAGCAGCTTGAATGGGGCCAACGTCCTGACTTTC. Its protein product is CASSLNGANVLTF.

This clonotype was counted between two and nine times. V and J are TRBV9 and TRBJ2-7; possible D gene TRBD2, 6 bases. V lost 3 bases and J 4 bases, leaving 11 bases between the germline ends. CDR3 length: 13 residues. From germline, CDR1 is SGDLS and CDR2 YYNGEE. The CDR3 nucleotides are TGTGCCAGCAGCGCGCGGGGCGGGTACGAGCAGTACTTC. This codes for CASSARGGYEQYF. Full variable domain (missing parts from reference TRBV9 and TRBJ2-7): DSGVTQTPKHLITATGQRVTLRCSPRSGDLSVYWYQQSLDQGLQFLIQYYNGEERAKGNILERFSAQQFPDLHSELNLSSLELGDSALYFCASSARGGYEQYFGPGTRLTVT.

This clonotype has at least ten counts. V and J are TRBV11-2 and TRBJ2-7; TRBD1 matches 9 bases. Germline V gene sequence: CDR1 SGHAT, CDR2 FQNNGV. Trimming took 3 bases from V and 5 from J; bases not matched to a gene: 8. The length of the CDR3 is 15 residues. The CDR3 is CASSFTGTGNDEQYF. DNA of the CDR3: TGTGCCAGCAGCTTCACCGGGACAGGGAACGACGAGCAGTACTTC.

By sample fraction, this clonotype is large. CDR3 region: CASSLSVNGELFF. As DNA, the CDR3 is TGTGCCAGCAGCTTAAGCGTCAACGGGGAGCTGTTTTTT. The genes are TRBV7-2 and TRBJ2-2; D uncertain. V shed 2 bases and J shed 7 bases, with 8 bases lying between them. The CDR3 contains 13 residues. Germline V gives CDR1 SGHTA, CDR2 FQGNSA.

This clonotype was picked up many times. The chain has TRBV20-1 and TRBJ2-3; 7 bases map to TRBD2. This CDR3 contains 15 residues. V shed 6 bases, J shed 3 bases, and the junction held 12 bases outside the gene matches. The germline V gene encodes CDR1 DFQATT and CDR2 SNEGSKA (reference sequence). CDR3 residues: CSARGAGVGTDTQYF. The DNA of the CDR3 is TGCAGTGCCCGCGGCGCGGGGGTAGGAACAGATACGCAGTATTTT.

By sample fraction, this clonotype is medium-sized. The V and J genes are TRBV5-4 and TRBJ2-3; D is uncertain. V was clipped by 0 bases and J by 2 bases, with 19 bases between them. The CDR3 consists of 18 residues. CDR1 and CDR2 from the germline V gene are SGHNT and YYREEE (reference sequence). The CDR3 nucleotides read TGTGCCAGCAGCTTGGATCCCGACTTTCCCTCAAACACAGATACGCAGTATTTT. Amino acid sequence: CASSLDPDFPSNTDTQYF. The complete variable domain, with remaining parts taken from reference TRBV5-4 and TRBJ2-3, reads ETGVTQSPTHLIKTRGQQVTLRCSSQSGHNTVSWYQQALGQGPQFIFQYYREEENGRGNFPPRFSGLQFPNYSSELNVNALELDDSALYLCASSLDPDFPSNTDTQYFGPGTRLTVL.